One sample yielded the 8 T cell receptor beta chains listed below, sequenced in a study of cytomegalovirus exposure and HLA in healthy donors. Researchers ran the PCR with 60 Vbeta and 13 Jbeta primers. Clones were read by immunoSEQ multiplex PCR, and TCRdb kept only the in-frame ones, dropping some. The table includes roughly 88,000 clones, 55% to 75% detected once. Sequenced sample: PBMCs. These receptor sequences come from a man between 50 and 59 years old in good health and CMV-seronegative.

This clone was counted a few times. V and J are TRBV4-1 and TRBJ2-1; 12 nucleotides line up with TRBD2. The CDR3 has 17 residues. The V segment lost 4 bases and the J segment 8 bases; nucleotides outside the gene matches: 12. Germline CDR1 and CDR2: MGHRA and YSYEKL. The CDR3 region is CASSRRPGTSGWDEQFF. CDR3 nucleotide sequence: TGCGCCAGCAGCCGCCGCCCCGGGACTAGCGGGTGGGATGAGCAGTTCTTC.

This rearrangement joins TRBV4-2 to TRBJ1-4; TRBD1 aligns across 10 bases. The junction had 5 bases not matched to a gene; V was cut back by 0 bases and J by 7 bases. The CDR3 loop spans 16 amino acids. CDR1 and CDR2 from the germline V gene are LGHNA and YNFKEQ. CDR3 in amino acids: CASSQDRDRGSEKLFF. The CDR3 nucleotides read TGTGCCAGCAGCCAAGATCGGGACAGGGGATCTGAAAAACTGTTTTTT.

This clone has a handful of counts. V is TRBV27 and J is TRBJ2-5; 10 bases align to TRBD1. CDR1 MNHEY and CDR2 SMNVEV come from the germline V gene (reference sequence). The CDR3 is made up of 17 amino acids. Trimming at V came to 2 bases and at J to 5 bases, leaving 11 bases not matched to a gene. The CDR3 DNA reads TGTGCCAGCAGTTTAGGGCTGACAGGGGGCGCAGGGGAGACCCAGTACTTC. Protein: CASSLGLTGGAGETQYF.

The chain has TRBV9 and TRBJ2-5; tentatively, D is TRBD2 (7 bases). Trimming shortened V by 0 bases and J by 5 bases, and 14 bases separated the two germline ends. Per germline, CDR1 SGDLS and CDR2 YYNGEE. This CDR3 region has 15 residues. CDR3 sequence reads: CASSVAGGQGETQYF. CDR3 DNA: TGTGCCAGCAGCGTAGCCGGGGGGCAGGGGGAGACCCAGTACTTC.

CDR3 amino acids: CASSQGLAGGWTDTQYF. The DNA for the CDR3 is TGTGCCAGCAGTCAGGGACTAGCGGGAGGTTGGACAGATACGCAGTATTTT. This chain links TRBV2 with TRBJ2-3; the match to TRBD2 covers 15 bases. The CDR3 spans 17 residues. Trimming cost V 5 bases and J 3 bases; bases outside gene matches: 6. Germline loops: CDR1 SNHLY, CDR2 FYNNEI.

The chain joins TRBV5-6 to TRBJ1-4; D gene unclear. Trimming left V 2 bases short and J 3 bases short, with 8 bases between. Germline V gives CDR1 SGHDT, CDR2 YYEEEE. The CDR3 totals 14 residues. The CDR3 is CASSFRGSNEKLFF. In nucleotides, the CDR3 is TGTGCCAGCAGCTTTCGAGGATCTAATGAAAAACTGTTTTTT. The full variable domain, with the rest looked up from reference TRBV5-6 and TRBJ1-4, is DAGVTQSPTHLIKTRGQQVTLRCSPKSGHDTVSWYQQALGQGPQFIFQYYEEEERQRGNFPDRFSGHQFPNYSSELNVNALLLGDSALYLCASSFRGSNEKLFFGSGTQLSVL.

The chain has TRBV7-2 and TRBJ1-5; D is unclear. The CDR3 totals 15 residues. From germline, CDR1 is SGHTA and CDR2 FQGNSA. The V end lost 1 base, the J end lost 2 bases, and 9 bases lay between the germline ends. CDR3 sequence (DNA): TGTGCCAGCAGCTTAGGGCCAGGCCGCAATCAGCCCCAGCATTTT. Protein product: CASSLGPGRNQPQHF.

This clone was counted only a few times. This chain connects TRBV4-3 to TRBJ2-7, with D possibly being TRBD1 (6 bases). The CDR3 is 8 residues long. Germline V gives CDR1 LGHNA, CDR2 YSLEER. CDR3 sequence: CAGRTVAV. The CDR3 DNA reads TGCGCGGGAAGGACAGTCGCCGTC.